The TCR beta chain described here comes from a study of PD-L1 blockade in urothelial cancer. The CDR3 is 14 residues long. Looked up from germline, CDR1 is SNHLY and CDR2 is FYNNEI. The V gene end was trimmed by 6 bases and the J gene end by 1 base; junction bases not matched to a gene: 0. Time point described: peripheral blood 6 weeks after treatment start. There were between 1 and 8 samples from each patient, taken pretreatment and on-treatment. Study-wide findings and caveats: Below-median blood TCR clonality before treatment forecast better survival.

Sequencing was performed with immunoSEQ multiplex PCR; in TCRdb, only in-frame clones are kept and a portion is missing. The repertoire has 95,000 to 150,000 clones, about 82% of them found once; the top ten carry roughly 2.6%. To note about this clone: Its antigen is still unknown.

The source of this sequence is a man in his fifties or sixties with urothelial cancer. The sample was PBMCs, taken around atezolizumab (anti-PD-L1) treatment. The rearrangement joins TRBV2 to TRBJ1-5; TRBD1 aligns across 10 bases. The CDR3 reads CASRGQGSNQPQHF. The DNA for the CDR3 is TGTGCCAGCAGGGGACAGGGGAGCAATCAGCCCCAGCATTTT.